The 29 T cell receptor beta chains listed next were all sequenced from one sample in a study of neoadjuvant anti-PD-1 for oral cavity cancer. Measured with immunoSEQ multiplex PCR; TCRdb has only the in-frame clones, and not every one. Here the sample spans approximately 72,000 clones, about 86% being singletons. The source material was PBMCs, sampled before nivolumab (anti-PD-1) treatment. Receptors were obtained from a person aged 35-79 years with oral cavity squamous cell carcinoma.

In DNA, the CDR3 is TGTGCCAGCAGCTTATCGTCCGGGGGGGAGACCCAGTACTTC. Its translation: CASSLSSGGETQYF. This rearrangement joins TRBV7-9 to TRBJ2-5; 7 bases map to TRBD2. The germline V gene encodes CDR1 SEHNR and CDR2 FQNEAQ (reference sequence). The CDR3 covers 14 residues. J lost 5 bases, V lost 2 bases, and 5 bases had no gene match.

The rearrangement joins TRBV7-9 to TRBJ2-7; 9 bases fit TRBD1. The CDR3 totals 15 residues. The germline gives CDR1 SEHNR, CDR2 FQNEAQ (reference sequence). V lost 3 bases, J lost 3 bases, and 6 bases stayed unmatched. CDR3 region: CASSFPGQGIYEQYF. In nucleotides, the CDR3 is TGTGCCAGCAGCTTCCCGGGACAGGGAATCTACGAGCAGTACTTC.

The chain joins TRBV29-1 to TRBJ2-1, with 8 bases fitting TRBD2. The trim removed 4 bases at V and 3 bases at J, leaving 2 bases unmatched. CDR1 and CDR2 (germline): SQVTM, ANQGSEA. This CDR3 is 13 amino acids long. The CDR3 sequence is CSVGLANYNEQFF. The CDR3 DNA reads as TGCAGCGTTGGACTAGCGAACTACAATGAGCAGTTCTTC.

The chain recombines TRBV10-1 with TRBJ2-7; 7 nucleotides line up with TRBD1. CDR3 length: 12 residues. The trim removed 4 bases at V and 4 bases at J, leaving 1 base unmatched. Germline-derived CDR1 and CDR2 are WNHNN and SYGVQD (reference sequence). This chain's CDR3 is CASSGTGYEQYF. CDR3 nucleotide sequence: TGCGCCAGCAGTGGGACAGGTTACGAGCAGTACTTC.

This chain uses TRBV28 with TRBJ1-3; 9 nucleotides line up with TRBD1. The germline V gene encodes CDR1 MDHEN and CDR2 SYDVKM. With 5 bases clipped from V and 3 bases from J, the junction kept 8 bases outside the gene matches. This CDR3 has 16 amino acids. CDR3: CASSPPTGGGGNTIYF. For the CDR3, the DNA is TGTGCCAGCAGTCCTCCTACAGGGGGCGGTGGAAACACCATATATTTT. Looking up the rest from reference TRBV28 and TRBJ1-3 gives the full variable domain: DVKVTQSSRYLVKRTGEKVFLECVQDMDHENMFWYRQDPGLGLRLIYFSYDVKMKEKGDIPEGYSVSREKKERFSLILESASTNQTSMYLCASSPPTGGGGNTIYFGEGSWLTVV.

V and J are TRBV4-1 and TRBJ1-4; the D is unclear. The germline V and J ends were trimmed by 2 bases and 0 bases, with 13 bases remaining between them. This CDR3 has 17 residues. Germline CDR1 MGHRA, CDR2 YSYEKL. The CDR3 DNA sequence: TGCGCCAGCAGCCAATCTTCGGGCCGTGCAACTAATGAAAAACTGTTTTTT. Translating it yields CASSQSSGRATNEKLFF.

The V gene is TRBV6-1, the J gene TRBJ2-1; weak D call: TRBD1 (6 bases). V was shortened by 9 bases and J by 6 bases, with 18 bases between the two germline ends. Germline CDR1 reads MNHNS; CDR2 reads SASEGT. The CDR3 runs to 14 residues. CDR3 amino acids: CASQGWDLINEQFF. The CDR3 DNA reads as TGTGCCAGTCAGGGGTGGGACCTTATCAATGAGCAGTTCTTC.

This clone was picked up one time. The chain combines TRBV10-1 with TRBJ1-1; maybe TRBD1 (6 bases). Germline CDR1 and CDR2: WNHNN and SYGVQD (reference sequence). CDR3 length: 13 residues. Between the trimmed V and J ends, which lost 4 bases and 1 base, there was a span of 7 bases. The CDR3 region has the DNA TGCGCCAGCAGTGGACAGGCGAACACTGAAGCTTTCTTT. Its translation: CASSGQANTEAFF.

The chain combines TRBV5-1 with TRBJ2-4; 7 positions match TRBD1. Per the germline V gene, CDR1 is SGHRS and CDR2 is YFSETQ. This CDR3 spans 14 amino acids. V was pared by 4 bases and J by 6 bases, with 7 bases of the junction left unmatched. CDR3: CASSPGQLLNIQYF. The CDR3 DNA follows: TGCGCCAGCAGCCCGGGACAGTTATTAAACATTCAGTACTTC. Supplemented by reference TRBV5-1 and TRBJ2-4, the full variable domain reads KAGVTQTPRYLIKTRGQQVTLSCSPISGHRSVSWYQQTPGQGLQFLFEYFSETQRNKGNFPGRFSGRQFSNSRSEMNVSTLELGDSALYLCASSPGQLLNIQYFGAGTRLSVL.

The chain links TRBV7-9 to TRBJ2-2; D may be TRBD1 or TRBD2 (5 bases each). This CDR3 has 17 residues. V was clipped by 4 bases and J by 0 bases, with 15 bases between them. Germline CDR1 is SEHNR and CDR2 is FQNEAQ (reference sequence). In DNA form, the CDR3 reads TGTGCCAGCAGCTCGAGACGGGACCGGGCGAACACCGGGGAGCTGTTTTTT. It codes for CASSSRRDRANTGELFF.

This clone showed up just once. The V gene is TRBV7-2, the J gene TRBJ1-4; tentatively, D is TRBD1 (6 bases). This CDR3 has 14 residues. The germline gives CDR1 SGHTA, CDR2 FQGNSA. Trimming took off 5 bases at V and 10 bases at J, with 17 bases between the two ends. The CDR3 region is CASSRVQGRGKLFF. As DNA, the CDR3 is TGTGCCAGCAGCCGGGTCCAGGGGAGAGGAAAACTGTTTTTT.

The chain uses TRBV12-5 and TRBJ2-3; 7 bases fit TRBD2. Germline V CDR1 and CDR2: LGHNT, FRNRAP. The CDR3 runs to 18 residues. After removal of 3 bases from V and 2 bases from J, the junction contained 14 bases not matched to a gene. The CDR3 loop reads CASGFSVSSGPYTDTQYF. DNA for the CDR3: TGTGCTAGTGGTTTTTCGGTTTCTAGCGGACCCTACACAGATACGCAGTATTTT.

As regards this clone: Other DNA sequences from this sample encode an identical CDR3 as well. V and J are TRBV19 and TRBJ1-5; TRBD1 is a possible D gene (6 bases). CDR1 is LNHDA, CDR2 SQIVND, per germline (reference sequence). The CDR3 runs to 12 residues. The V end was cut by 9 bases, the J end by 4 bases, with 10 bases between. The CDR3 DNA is TGTGCCAGCCGGGACAATAATCAGCCCCAGCATTTT. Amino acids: CASRDNNQPQHF.

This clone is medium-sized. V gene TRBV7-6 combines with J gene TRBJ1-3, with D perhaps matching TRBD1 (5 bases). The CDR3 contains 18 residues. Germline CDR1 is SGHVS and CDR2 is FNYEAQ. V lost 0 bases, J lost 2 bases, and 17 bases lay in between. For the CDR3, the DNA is TGTGCCAGCAGCTTAGCTCGGGCCGGGGGGTGGACTGGAAACACCATATATTTT. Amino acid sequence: CASSLARAGGWTGNTIYF.

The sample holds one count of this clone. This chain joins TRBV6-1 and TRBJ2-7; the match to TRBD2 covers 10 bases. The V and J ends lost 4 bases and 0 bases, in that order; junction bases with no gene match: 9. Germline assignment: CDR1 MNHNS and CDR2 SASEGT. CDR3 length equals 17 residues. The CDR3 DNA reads TGTGCCAGCAGTGCACTTCTACTAGCGGGGAGCTCCTACGAGCAGTACTTC. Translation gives CASSALLLAGSSYEQYF.

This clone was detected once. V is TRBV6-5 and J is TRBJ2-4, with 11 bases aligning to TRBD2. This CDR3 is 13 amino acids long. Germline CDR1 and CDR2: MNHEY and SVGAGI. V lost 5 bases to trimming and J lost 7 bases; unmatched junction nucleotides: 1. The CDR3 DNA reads TGTGCCAGCAGTCGGACTAGCGGGAACATTCAGTACTTC. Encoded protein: CASSRTSGNIQYF.

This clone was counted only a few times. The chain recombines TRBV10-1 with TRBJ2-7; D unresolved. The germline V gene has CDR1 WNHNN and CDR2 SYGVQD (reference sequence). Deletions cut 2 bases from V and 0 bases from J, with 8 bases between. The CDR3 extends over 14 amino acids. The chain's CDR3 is CASSEHRNSYEQYF. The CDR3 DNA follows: TGCGCCAGCAGTGAGCATAGGAACTCCTACGAGCAGTACTTC.

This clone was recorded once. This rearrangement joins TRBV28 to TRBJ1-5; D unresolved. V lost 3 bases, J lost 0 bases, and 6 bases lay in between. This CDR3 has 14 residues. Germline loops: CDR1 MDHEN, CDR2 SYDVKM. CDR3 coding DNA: TGTGCCAGCAGTTTTGGGAATAGCAATCAGCCCCAGCATTTT. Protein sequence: CASSFGNSNQPQHF.

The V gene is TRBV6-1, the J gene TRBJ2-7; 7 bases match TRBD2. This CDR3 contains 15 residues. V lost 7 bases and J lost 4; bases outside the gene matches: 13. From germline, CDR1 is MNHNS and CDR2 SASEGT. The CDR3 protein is CASTPSGIGVYEQYF. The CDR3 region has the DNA TGTGCCAGCACCCCGAGCGGGATTGGGGTTTACGAGCAGTACTTC.

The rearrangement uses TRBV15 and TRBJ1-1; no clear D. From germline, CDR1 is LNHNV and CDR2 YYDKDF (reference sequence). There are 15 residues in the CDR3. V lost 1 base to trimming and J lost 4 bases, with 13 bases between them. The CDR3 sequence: CATSRVPVRTTEAFF. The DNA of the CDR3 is TGTGCCACCAGCAGAGTTCCAGTGAGGACCACTGAAGCTTTCTTT. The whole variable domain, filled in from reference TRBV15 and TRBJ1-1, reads DAMVIQNPRYQVTQFGKPVTLSCSQTLNHNVMYWYQQKSSQAPKLLFHYYDKDFNNEADTPDNFQSRRPNTSFCFLDIRSPGLGDTAMYLCATSRVPVRTTEAFFGQGTRLTVV.

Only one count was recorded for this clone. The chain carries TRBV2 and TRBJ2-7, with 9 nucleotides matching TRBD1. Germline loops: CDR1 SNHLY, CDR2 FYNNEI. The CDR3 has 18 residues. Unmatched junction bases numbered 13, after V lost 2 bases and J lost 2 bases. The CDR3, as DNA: TGTGCCAGCAGTGAAAGGTCCTCGTATAGGGACAGGGCCTACGAGCAGTACTTC. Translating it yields CASSERSSYRDRAYEQYF.

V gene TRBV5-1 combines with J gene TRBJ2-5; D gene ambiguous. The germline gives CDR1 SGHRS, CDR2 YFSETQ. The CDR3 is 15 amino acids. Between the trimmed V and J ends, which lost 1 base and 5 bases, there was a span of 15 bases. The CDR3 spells CASSLTTTTRETQYF. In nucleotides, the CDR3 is TGCGCCAGCAGCTTGACGACGACGACAAGGGAGACCCAGTACTTC.

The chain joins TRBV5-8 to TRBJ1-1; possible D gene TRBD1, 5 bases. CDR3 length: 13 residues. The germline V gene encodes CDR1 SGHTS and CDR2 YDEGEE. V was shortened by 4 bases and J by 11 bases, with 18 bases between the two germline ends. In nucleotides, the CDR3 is TGTGCCAGCAGCCTCTACGACGGGGGAAAGGCTTTCTTT. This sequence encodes CASSLYDGGKAFF.

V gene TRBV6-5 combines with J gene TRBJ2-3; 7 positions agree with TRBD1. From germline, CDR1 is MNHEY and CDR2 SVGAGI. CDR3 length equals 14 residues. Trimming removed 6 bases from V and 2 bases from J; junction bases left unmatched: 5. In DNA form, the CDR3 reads TGTGCCAGCAGCCCCGGACAGGTCACAGATACGCAGTATTTT. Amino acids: CASSPGQVTDTQYF.

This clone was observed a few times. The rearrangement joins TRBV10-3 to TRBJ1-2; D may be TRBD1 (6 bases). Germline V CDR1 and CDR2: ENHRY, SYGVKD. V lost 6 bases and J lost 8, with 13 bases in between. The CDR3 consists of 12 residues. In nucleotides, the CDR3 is TGTGCCATCAGACAGGGATTAGGAGGCTACACCTTC. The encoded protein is CAIRQGLGGYTF.

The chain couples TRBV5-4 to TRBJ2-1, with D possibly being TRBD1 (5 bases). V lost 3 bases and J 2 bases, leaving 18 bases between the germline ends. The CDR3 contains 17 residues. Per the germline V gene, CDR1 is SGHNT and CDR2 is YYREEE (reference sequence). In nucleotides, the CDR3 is TGTGCCAGCAGCTACCTTGGGCAGGGATACGCCTACAATGAGCAGTTCTTC. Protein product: CASSYLGQGYAYNEQFF. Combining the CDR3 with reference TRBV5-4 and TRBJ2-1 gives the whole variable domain ETGVTQSPTHLIKTRGQQVTLRCSSQSGHNTVSWYQQALGQGPQFIFQYYREEENGRGNFPPRFSGLQFPNYSSELNVNALELDDSALYLCASSYLGQGYAYNEQFFGPGTRLTVL.

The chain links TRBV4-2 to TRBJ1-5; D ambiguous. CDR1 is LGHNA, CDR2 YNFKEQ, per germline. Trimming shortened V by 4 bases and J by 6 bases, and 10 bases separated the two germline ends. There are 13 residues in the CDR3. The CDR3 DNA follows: TGTGCCAGCAGCCCCGAGGTGGGTCAGCCCCAGCATTTT. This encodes CASSPEVGQPQHF.

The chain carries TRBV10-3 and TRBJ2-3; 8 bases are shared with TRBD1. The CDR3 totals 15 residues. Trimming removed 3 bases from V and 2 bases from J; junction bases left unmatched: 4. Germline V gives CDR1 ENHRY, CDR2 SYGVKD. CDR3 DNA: TGTGCCATCAGTGAACCGGGACAGGTCACAGATACGCAGTATTTT. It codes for CAISEPGQVTDTQYF.

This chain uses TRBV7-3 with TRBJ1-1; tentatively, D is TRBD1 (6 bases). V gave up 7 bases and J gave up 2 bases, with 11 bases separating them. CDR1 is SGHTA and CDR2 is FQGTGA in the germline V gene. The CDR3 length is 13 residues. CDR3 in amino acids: CASKAGANTEAFF. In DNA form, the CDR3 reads TGTGCCAGCAAGGCAGGGGCAAACACTGAAGCTTTCTTT.